These 2 T cell receptor beta chains were all obtained from the same sample, sequenced in a study of cytomegalovirus exposure and HLA in healthy donors. Primers included in the PCR were 60 Vbeta and 13 Jbeta primers. Sequencing used immunoSEQ multiplex PCR; TCRdb keeps in-frame clones, though not all of them. This sample has approximately 240,000 clones, with 85% to 90% found just once. The material sequenced was PBMCs. These receptors came from a woman under 30 in good health and CMV-seronegative.

This clone has a handful of counts. This sequence joins TRBV5-6 and TRBJ1-1, with a weak D call TRBD1 (6 bases). Looked up from germline, CDR1 is SGHDT and CDR2 is YYEEEE. CDR3 length: 13 amino acids. Between the trimmed V and J ends, which lost 0 bases and 4 bases, there was a span of 7 bases. Written as DNA, the CDR3 is TGTGCCAGCAGCTTGGACAGGGTCACTGAAGCTTTCTTT. As protein: CASSLDRVTEAFF.

This clone appeared once. V gene TRBV27 combines with J gene TRBJ1-4; D gene ambiguous. This CDR3 spans 15 amino acids. V lost 6 bases, J lost 5 bases, and 16 bases lay in between. Looked up from germline, CDR1 is MNHEY and CDR2 is SMNVEV (reference sequence). The CDR3 DNA reads TGTGCCAGCAGCTTGGTTTGGGCCCAGAATGAAAAACTGTTTTTT. It is translated as CASSLVWAQNEKLFF.